The entry below describes one TCR beta chain. This clonotype is deemed medium-sized (0.01 to 0.1%). Its binding antigen is unknown. Qualities for individual bases were not recorded, and no much larger clone is one base off. Counted from cysteine to phenylalanine, this CDR3 has 16 amino acids. Only the CDR3 region is kept as DNA, spanning 48 bases read in frame from base 1. Here V drops 4 bases and J drops 4 bases, and the junction holds 7 bases not matched to any gene. In the germline V gene, CDR1 corresponds to SGHTA and CDR2 to FQGNSA. This entry belongs to a study of prognosis after radiotherapy for stage I lung cancer (dated by TCRdb to 2020 to 2022). About the full investigation: Over 15 stage I NSCLC patients were enrolled in Nanjing, China, between 2018 and early 2019. The cohort was made up of around 14 men and a handful of women, with a median age of approximately 74 years and an age range of roughly 50 to 95 years. About 20% of the 19 patients developed distant metastases after SBRT, at a median of roughly seven months; the other 15 showed no significant progression. Squamous cell carcinoma histology was identified in more than five patients, and adenocarcinoma histology was identified in about 12 patients. SBRT was delivered in 3 to 5 fractions with a biologically effective dose of at least 100 Gy, and image-guided IMRT or VMAT was used for delivery. Four to six patients had oligometastatic NSCLC after their primary tumor was surgically resected, and about 13 patients had newly diagnosed primary stage I lung tumors. No patient received concurrent therapy alongside SBRT. Every patient was deemed medically inoperable, eleven to twelve because of comorbidities and about seven because they refused surgery. Peripheral blood TCR beta repertoires were profiled in stage I NSCLC patients before and after stereotactic body radiotherapy, and the study then linked these repertoires to distant failure. The study sequenced about 40 blood samples from some 19 patients, one before and one after SBRT per patient.

A history of other malignancies or of prior chemotherapy or radiotherapy was absent in all patients, and node-negative disease was shown on CT and PET/CT in all patients. Around 6 milliliters of peripheral venous blood were drawn into EDTA tubes at each of two time points. PBMCs were isolated by Ficoll-Paque Plus density-gradient centrifugation. Right after collection, samples were kept at -80 degrees C until analysis. The full study reports these points: TRBV and TRBJ usage frequencies reportedly differed by metastasis status, in two V genes at baseline and in about 10 V and two J genes after SBRT. None of the reported P values were adjusted for multiple comparisons. Tumor specificity of expanded TCR clones was not determined. After SBRT, the number of unique TCR clones decreased (median roughly 9,500 before versus several thousand after; Wilcoxon paired P=0.011). Post-SBRT Shannon entropy and its change from baseline were lower in patients who developed distant metastases; baseline Shannon entropy was not associated with metastases. The small cohort and short follow-up limited the study, so independent validation of the findings is needed.

The TCR beta CDR3 region was amplified from genomic DNA by two rounds of multiplex PCR. The first PCR round used primers specific to each TRBV and TRBJ gene, with sequences filed in Chinese patent CN105087789A. The second PCR round used universal primers. The Roche High Pure PCR Template Preparation Kit was used to extract genomic DNA from frozen PBMCs. The libraries underwent paired-end sequencing with 151 bp reads on an Illumina HiSeq 3000. Per the original workflow: Raw reads lacking the multiplex PCR primer sequences were removed with CutAdapt. Using PEAR, the high-quality paired reads were merged into contigs. By alignment to reference sequences, MiXCR assigned TRB V, D and J gene segments to each contig. To remove sequencing errors, CDR3 sequences were clustered according to base quality and sequence similarity. Shannon entropy normalized by the natural log of productive TCR sequence number was used as the measure of diversity. To get clonality, Shannon entropy was divided by the natural log of the number of unique clonotypes, and that result was subtracted from one. Using the Youden index from ROC curves, the researchers picked the repertoire-metric cut-offs for progression-free survival, and all analyses were carried out in R 3.5.3. The public reads were quality trimmed at Q25 with fastp and then assembled into clones with MiXCR by TCRdb, keeping productive beta chains. Here each entry gathers all rows of one CDR3 protein and keeps the most common genes and DNA. What appears here as the V and J calls and clone size reflects TCRdb's work, not the paper's. Present in this sample are more than 9,000 distinct CDR3 sequences, about 53% of which were seen just once. Roughly 7.3% of the sample goes to the ten largest clones.

The source was PBMCs, collected before or after stereotactic body radiation therapy (not recorded which). The chain uses TRBV7-2 and TRBJ1-3, with 10 bases aligning to TRBD1. The source is a donor at least 50 years old with non-small cell lung cancer. The DNA reads TGTGCCAGCAGCTATTCCGGGACAGGGGCGGGAAACACCATATATTTT. Its protein product is CASSYSGTGAGNTIYF.